This TCR beta chain stems from a study of T cell responses to AZD1222 COVID-19 vaccine. Profiling relied on immunoSEQ multiplex PCR, and the TCRdb table lists in-frame clones only, not all of them. This table has some 90,000 clones, under 95% appearing once. Germline CDR1 reads SNHLY; CDR2 reads FYNNEI. This CDR3 has 13 amino acids. Trimming left V 7 bases short and J 3 bases short, with 13 bases between. The input for sequencing was peripheral blood, taken on day 0 of MenACWY control vaccination. The chain combines TRBV2 with TRBJ2-7, with D maybe TRBD1 (5 bases). This receptor was obtained from an adult in good health. The CDR3 nucleotides are TGTGCCAGCAACTGGGCAGGGAACTACGAGCAGTACTTC. Its translation is CASNWAGNYEQYF.